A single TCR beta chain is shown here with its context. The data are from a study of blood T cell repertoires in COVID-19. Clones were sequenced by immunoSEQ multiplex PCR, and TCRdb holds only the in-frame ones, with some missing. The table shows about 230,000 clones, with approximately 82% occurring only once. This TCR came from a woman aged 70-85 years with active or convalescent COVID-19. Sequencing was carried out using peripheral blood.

The CDR3 region is CAISAGTSGTIPTDTQYF. For the CDR3, the DNA is TGTGCCATCAGCGCCGGGACTAGCGGAACTATTCCCACAGATACGCAGTATTTT. The chain links TRBV10-3 to TRBJ2-3; TRBD2 agrees at 11 bases. With V trimmed by 6 bases and J by 2 bases, 13 bases remained unmatched. The V gene's germline CDR1 is ENHRY and CDR2 SYGVKD. The CDR3 sequence is 18 residues long.